Presented here are 32 T cell receptor beta chains from one specimen sequenced in a study of siplizumab effects on memory and regulatory T cells. Using immunoSEQ multiplex PCR, the repertoire was profiled, and TCRdb retains in-frame clones only, with some absent. The repertoire holds 50,000 to 70,000 clones, with roughly 97% as singletons. Sequencing was done on a sample of naive CD8+ T cells sorted from blood. The receptors originated from a human donor in good health.

The rearrangement uses TRBV7-9 and TRBJ2-7, with 13 bases identical to TRBD2. The CDR3 consists of 19 residues. Germline assignment: CDR1 SEHNR and CDR2 FQNEAQ (reference sequence). The V segment lost 4 bases and the J segment 6 bases; nucleotides outside the gene matches: 18. The CDR3 nucleotides read TGTGCCAGCAGCTCCACCCGGGGACTAGCGGGGCAGGGTTTGTCCGAGCAGTACTTC. It codes for CASSSTRGLAGQGLSEQYF.

The V call is TRBV29-1, the J call TRBJ2-2; unclear D gene. Trimming took 0 bases from V and 0 from J, leaving 8 bases between them. Germline-derived CDR1 and CDR2 are SQVTM and ANQGSEA. The CDR3 runs 15 residues. The CDR3 sequence is CSVEDSLANTGELFF. In nucleotides, the CDR3 is TGCAGCGTTGAAGACAGCTTAGCGAACACCGGGGAGCTGTTTTTT.

V is TRBV5-6 and J is TRBJ1-3, with D tentatively TRBD1 (5 bases). Between the trimmed V and J ends, which lost 2 bases and 4 bases, there was a span of 10 bases. Germline V gene lookup returns CDR1 SGHDT and CDR2 YYEEEE. CDR3 length: 14 amino acids. The CDR3 DNA is TGTGCCAGCAGCTTTGGGACGCTGGGAAACACCATATATTTT. Amino acid sequence: CASSFGTLGNTIYF.

CDR3 bases: TGTGCCAGCAGCGTAGTAGGCAGGGGGGATGATACGCAGTATTTT. It encodes CASSVVGRGDDTQYF. This rearrangement joins TRBV9 to TRBJ2-3; a weak D match, TRBD1 (7 bases). V gave up 0 bases and J gave up 6 bases, with 14 bases separating them. The CDR3 contains 15 residues. Per germline, CDR1 SGDLS and CDR2 YYNGEE.

Comment on this clone: In the same sample, other DNA sequences code for this CDR3. This rearrangement joins TRBV29-1 to TRBJ1-1, with D unresolved. V was cut by 2 bases and J by 5 bases, with 6 bases left in between. There are 11 residues in the CDR3. CDR1 and CDR2 (germline): SQVTM, ANQGSEA. The CDR3 DNA reads TGCAGCGTTGAAACCGGAACTGAAGCTTTCTTT. Protein: CSVETGTEAFF.

This chain connects TRBV4-3 to TRBJ1-1, with 10 bases fitting TRBD1. The CDR3 spans 16 residues. The germline V gene encodes CDR1 LGHNA and CDR2 YSLEER. The J segment lost 4 bases and the V segment lost 7 bases, leaving 12 bases of the junction unmatched. In DNA, the CDR3 is TGCGCCAGCACCCCCTTCGGACAGGGGGAGGGCACTGAAGCTTTCTTT. As protein: CASTPFGQGEGTEAFF.

A single count supports this clone. This rearrangement joins TRBV15 to TRBJ1-2; maybe TRBD1 (5 bases). CDR1 is LNHNV, CDR2 YYDKDF, per germline (reference sequence). The CDR3 runs 13 residues. V gave up 6 bases and J gave up 5 bases, with 13 bases separating them. The CDR3 nucleotides are TGTGCCACCAGGGTCGCAGGGAATTATGGCTACACCTTC. It is translated as CATRVAGNYGYTF.

The chain joins TRBV5-1 to TRBJ2-5; D unclear. CDR3 length: 14 residues. Trimming stripped 0 bases from V and 4 bases from J, with 10 bases between. In germline, CDR1 is SGHRS, CDR2 YFSETQ. CDR3 protein: CASSLEALGETQYF. The CDR3 region has the DNA TGCGCCAGCAGCTTGGAGGCCCTCGGAGAGACCCAGTACTTC.

Only one count was recorded for this clone. The chain is built from TRBV5-6 and TRBJ2-7; no clear D gene. The CDR3 length is 13 residues. With 2 bases removed from V and 2 bases from J, the gap between germline ends came to 8 bases. CDR1 SGHDT and CDR2 YYEEEE come from the germline V gene. The CDR3 spells CASSFGEAYEQYF. Here the CDR3 DNA reads TGTGCCAGCAGCTTCGGAGAAGCCTACGAGCAGTACTTC.

This chain joins TRBV4-3 and TRBJ2-3; 7 bases line up with TRBD2. The CDR3 length is 17 residues. Germline V gene sequence: CDR1 LGHNA, CDR2 YSLEER. V gave up 0 bases and J gave up 0 bases; unmatched junction bases: 6. CDR3 sequence: CASSQDQGAGSTDTQYF. The CDR3 nucleotides are TGCGCCAGCAGCCAAGATCAAGGAGCGGGGAGCACAGATACGCAGTATTTT.

The chain recombines TRBV6-5 with TRBJ1-6; perhaps TRBD1 as D (5 bases). The ends were cut back, 0 bases at V and 9 bases at J, with 9 bases in the middle. The CDR3 spans 14 residues. Germline lookup yields CDR1 MNHEY and CDR2 SVGAGI. CDR3 in DNA: TGTGCCAGCAGTTACTCCAGGGAGTCTTCACCCCTCCACTTT. Encoded protein: CASSYSRESSPLHF.

The chain is built from TRBV5-1 and TRBJ1-1; no firm D call. Germline V gene data show CDR1 as SGHRS and CDR2 as YFSETQ. This CDR3 has 13 residues. Trimming took 5 bases from V and 4 from J, leaving 12 bases between them. CDR3 sequence reads: CASSIRESTEAFF. The CDR3 DNA follows: TGCGCCAGCAGTATCCGGGAAAGCACTGAAGCTTTCTTT.

This chain uses TRBV6-9 with TRBJ2-7; D not resolved. The CDR3 runs 15 residues. Germline V gene lookup returns CDR1 MNHGY and CDR2 SVAAGI. The V end lost 4 bases, the J end lost 3 bases, and 16 bases lay between the germline ends. The CDR3 sequence is CASSWANDSIYEQYF. The CDR3 nucleotides are TGTGCCAGCAGTTGGGCTAATGACTCTATCTACGAGCAGTACTTC.

The V and J genes are TRBV5-5 and TRBJ2-7; D perhaps matches TRBD1 (5 bases). V lost 0 bases and J 0 bases, leaving 10 bases between the germline ends. This CDR3 comprises 15 residues. Germline V gives CDR1 SGHKS, CDR2 YYEKEE (reference sequence). The CDR3 DNA follows: TGTGCCAGCAGCTTGGAGGTGGGGCTCTCCTACGAGCAGTACTTC. Translating gives CASSLEVGLSYEQYF.

V gene TRBV15 combines with J gene TRBJ1-5; D call uncertain. V was trimmed by 0 bases and J by 7 bases, leaving 13 bases between them. The germline V gene encodes CDR1 LNHNV and CDR2 YYDKDF (reference sequence). The CDR3 runs 15 residues. For the CDR3, the DNA is TGTGCCACCAGCAGAGATTGGCAGGTGGGGCAGCCCCAGCATTTT. Protein: CATSRDWQVGQPQHF.

The rearrangement joins TRBV4-3 to TRBJ2-1; 7 nucleotides align to TRBD2. J gave up 0 bases and V 0 bases, and 8 bases lay outside the gene matches. The CDR3 runs to 18 residues. Germline assignment: CDR1 LGHNA and CDR2 YSLEER. CDR3 in DNA: TGCGCCAGCAGCCAAGACGTCCTAAGGACTAGCTCCTACAATGAGCAGTTCTTC. Encoded protein: CASSQDVLRTSSYNEQFF.

This sequence joins TRBV10-1 and TRBJ2-5; weak D call: TRBD1 (5 bases). CDR1 is WNHNN and CDR2 is SYGVQD in the germline V gene (reference sequence). Trimming shortened V by 2 bases and J by 2 bases, and 9 bases separated the two germline ends. The CDR3 has 14 residues. The CDR3 reads CASSESRAQETQYF. CDR3 nucleotides: TGCGCCAGCAGTGAGAGCAGGGCGCAAGAGACCCAGTACTTC.

The chain carries TRBV19 and TRBJ1-5, with D tentatively TRBD1 (5 bases). Germline assignment: CDR1 LNHDA and CDR2 SQIVND (reference sequence). V lost 5 bases and J 1 base, leaving 15 bases between the germline ends. The CDR3 has 16 amino acids. Here the CDR3 DNA reads TGTGCCAGTAGTCCCGGGACCCGGGGGAGCAATCAGCCCCAGCATTTT. Encoded protein: CASSPGTRGSNQPQHF.

This clone showed up just once. The chain carries TRBV2 and TRBJ1-1; no clear D gene. The length of the CDR3 is 10 residues. Germline loops: CDR1 SNHLY, CDR2 FYNNEI. Trimming pared 4 bases from V and 11 bases from J, leaving 8 bases between. The CDR3 sequence: CASSGLAAFF. CDR3 coding DNA: TGTGCCAGCAGTGGACTCGCTGCTTTCTTT.

The chain recombines TRBV9 with TRBJ1-3; 7 positions match TRBD1. Germline loops: CDR1 SGDLS, CDR2 YYNGEE. The CDR3 is 16 amino acids. Losses at the gene ends were 4 bases for V and 0 bases for J; bases not matched to a gene: 7. The chain's CDR3 is CASSSSGGASGNTIYF. The CDR3, as DNA: TGTGCCAGCAGCTCCTCAGGGGGGGCCTCTGGAAACACCATATATTTT.

The rearrangement joins TRBV6-6 to TRBJ1-2; TRBD1 matches 7 bases. The CDR3 length is 12 residues. The germline V gene has CDR1 MNHNY and CDR2 SVGAGI (reference sequence). V lost 4 bases to trimming and J lost 10 bases; unmatched junction nucleotides: 6. CDR3 DNA sequence: TGTGCCAGCAGTTCCCGACAGGGAGTCTACACCTTC. Translating gives CASSSRQGVYTF.

In its sample, this clone was seen once. This rearrangement joins TRBV7-3 to TRBJ2-3; tentatively, D is TRBD1 (6 bases). Per the germline V gene, CDR1 is SGHTA and CDR2 is FQGTGA. The CDR3 loop spans 21 amino acids. V shed 3 bases and J shed 2 bases, with 30 bases lying between them. The CDR3 reads CASSLVGYRAKKFGDTDTQYF. CDR3 sequence (DNA): TGTGCCAGCAGCTTGGTGGGCTACAGGGCCAAAAAATTTGGAGACACAGATACGCAGTATTTT. Drawing the rest from reference TRBV7-3 and TRBJ2-3, the complete variable domain is GAGVSQTPSNKVTEKGKYVELRCDPISGHTALYWYRQSLGQGPEFLIYFQGTGAADDSGLPNDRFFAVRPEGSVSTLKIQRTERGDSAVYLCASSLVGYRAKKFGDTDTQYFGPGTRLTVL.

The CDR3 DNA is TGTGCCAGCAGCGGGGGGGCAGGGGGAGATACGCAGTATTTT. It codes for CASSGGAGGDTQYF. The genes are TRBV5-4 and TRBJ2-3; D is tentatively TRBD1 or TRBD2 (7 bases each). Germline loops: CDR1 SGHNT, CDR2 YYREEE (reference sequence). With 4 bases removed from V and 5 bases from J, the gap between germline ends came to 14 bases. The CDR3 is 14 residues long.

The DNA of the CDR3 is TGTGCCATCAGACCGGACGGGAACACTGAAGCTTTCTTT. Translating it yields CAIRPDGNTEAFF. The chain recombines TRBV10-3 with TRBJ1-1, with D unresolved. Germline V lookup: CDR1 ENHRY, CDR2 SYGVKD. V was pared by 6 bases and J by 1 base, with 9 bases between. The CDR3 has 13 amino acids.

The chain links TRBV4-1 to TRBJ1-1; D remains unclear. Germline lookup yields CDR1 MGHRA and CDR2 YSYEKL. V was pared by 8 bases and J by 1 base, with 8 bases between. The CDR3 loop spans 12 amino acids. The CDR3 protein is CASGEGNTEAFF. DNA of the CDR3: TGCGCCAGCGGCGAGGGGAACACTGAAGCTTTCTTT.

The chain carries TRBV12-2 and TRBJ1-1. TRBV12-2 constitutes a pseudogene. This CDR3 contains 16 residues. For the CDR3, the DNA is TGTGCAAGTCGCTTAGTTTCGCAGGAGAGGAACACTGAAGCTTTCTTT. It encodes CASRLVSQERNTEAFF.

The CDR3 region has the DNA TGTGCCAGCAGTCCGGACAGAAAAAATCAGCCCCAGCATTTT. Protein product: CASSPDRKNQPQHF. The rearrangement uses TRBV27 and TRBJ1-5; maybe TRBD1 (6 bases). This CDR3 has 14 residues. The germline CDR1 and CDR2 sequences are MNHEY and SMNVEV (reference sequence). Trimming took 5 bases from V and 4 from J, leaving 12 bases between them.

The V call is TRBV11-1, the J call TRBJ2-7, with TRBD1 matching over 9 bases. V was pared by 3 bases and J by 6 bases, with 6 bases of the junction left unmatched. The germline CDR1 and CDR2 sequences are SGHAT and FQDESV (reference sequence). CDR3 length: 14 amino acids. CDR3 DNA sequence: TGTGCCAGCAGCTTTACCGGGACAGGGTCCGAGCAGTACTTC. Protein: CASSFTGTGSEQYF.

The chain combines TRBV7-6 with TRBJ2-2; D tentatively reads TRBD1 or TRBD2 (5 bases each). The length of the CDR3 is 15 residues. From germline, CDR1 is SGHVS and CDR2 FNYEAQ. V lost 5 bases and J lost 1, with 11 bases in between. Here the CDR3 DNA reads TGTGCCAGCAGCGAGGGGCAGGGGAACACCGGGGAGCTGTTTTTT. Translation gives CASSEGQGNTGELFF.

The chain is built from TRBV2 and TRBJ2-3; 13 bases line up with TRBD2. Unmatched junction bases numbered 4, after V lost 8 bases and J lost 2 bases. Germline lookup yields CDR1 SNHLY and CDR2 FYNNEI. This CDR3 has 15 residues. CDR3 sequence: CASLGLAGATDTQYF. The CDR3 region has the DNA TGTGCCAGCCTAGGACTAGCGGGGGCCACAGATACGCAGTATTTT.

J is TRBJ2-7 and V is TRBV28; 8 bases line up with TRBD1. CDR1 is MDHEN, CDR2 SYDVKM, per germline. Trimming removed 10 bases from V and 0 bases from J; junction bases left unmatched: 5. CDR3 length: 13 residues. CDR3 bases: TGTGCCATCCGGGACAGGAGCTCCTACGAGCAGTACTTC. It specifies CAIRDRSSYEQYF.

The chain couples TRBV6-5 to TRBJ1-2; the D is unclear. V gave up 2 bases and J gave up 8 bases, with 12 bases separating them. The CDR3 covers 13 residues. Germline-derived CDR1 and CDR2 are MNHEY and SVGAGI. Here the CDR3 DNA reads TGTGCCAGCAGTTACGTGGGGTCTAAGGGCTACACCTTC. Its protein product is CASSYVGSKGYTF.